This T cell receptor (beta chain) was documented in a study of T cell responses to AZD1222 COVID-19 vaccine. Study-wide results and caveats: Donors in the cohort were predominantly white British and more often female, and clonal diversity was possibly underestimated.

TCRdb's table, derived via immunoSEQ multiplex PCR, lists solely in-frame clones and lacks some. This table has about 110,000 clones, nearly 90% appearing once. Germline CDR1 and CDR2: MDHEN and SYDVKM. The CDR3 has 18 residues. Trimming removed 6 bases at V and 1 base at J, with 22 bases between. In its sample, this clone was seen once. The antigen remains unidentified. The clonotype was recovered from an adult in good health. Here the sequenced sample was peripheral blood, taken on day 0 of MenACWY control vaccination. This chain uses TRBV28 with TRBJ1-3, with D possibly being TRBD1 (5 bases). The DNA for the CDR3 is TGTGCCAGCAGCCTCCCCGGGACGGACTATATTTCTGGAAACACCATATATTTT. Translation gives CASSLPGTDYISGNTIYF.